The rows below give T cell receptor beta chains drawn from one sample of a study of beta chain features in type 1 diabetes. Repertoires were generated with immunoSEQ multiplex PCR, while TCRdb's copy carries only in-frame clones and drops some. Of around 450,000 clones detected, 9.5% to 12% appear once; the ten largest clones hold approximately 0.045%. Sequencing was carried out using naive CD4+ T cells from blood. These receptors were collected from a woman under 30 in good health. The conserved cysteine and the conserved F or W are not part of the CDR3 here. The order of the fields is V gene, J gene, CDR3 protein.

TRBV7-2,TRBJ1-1,ASSFQEGTEAF
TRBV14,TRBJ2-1,ASSSTGGTEQF
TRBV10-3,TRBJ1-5,AISDDLNQPQH
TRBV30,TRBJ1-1,AWKLIPRHTEAF
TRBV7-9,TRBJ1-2,ASSSSINGYT
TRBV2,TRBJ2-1,ASSEGLKQF
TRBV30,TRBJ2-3,AWSVGGISQYTDTQY
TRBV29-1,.,SVETPDREGSYEQY
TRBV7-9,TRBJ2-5,ASSIGLAGTETQY
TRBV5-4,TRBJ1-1,ASSPPGQGAAEAF
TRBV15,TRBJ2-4,ATSPTGSDIQY
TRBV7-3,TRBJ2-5,ASSLRGSGETQY
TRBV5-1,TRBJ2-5,ASSLGGTVKETQY
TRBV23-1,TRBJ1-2,ASRKQGNGYT
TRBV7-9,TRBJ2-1,ASSRLSSYNEQF
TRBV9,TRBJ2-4,ASSSRQVDTIQY
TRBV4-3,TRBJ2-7,ASSQDWRSYEQY
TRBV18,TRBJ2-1,ASSPGQHNEQF
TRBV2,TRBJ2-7,ASSEGGYSYEQY
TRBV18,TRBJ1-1,ASSRDRRPTEAF
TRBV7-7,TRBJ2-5,ASSLSALRETQY
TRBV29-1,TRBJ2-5,STETGSQETQY
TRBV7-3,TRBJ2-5,ASSTGTGETQY
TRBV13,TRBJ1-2,ASRPRDLLTNGYT
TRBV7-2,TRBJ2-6,ASSLQLRTSGANVLT
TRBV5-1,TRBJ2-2,ASSLLISNTGELF
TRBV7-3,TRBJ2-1,ASSFGTSGYNEQF
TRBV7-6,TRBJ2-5,ASSPGLGRKETQY
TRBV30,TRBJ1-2,AWSVRGAIYGYT
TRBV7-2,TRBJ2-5,ASRRQLKETQY
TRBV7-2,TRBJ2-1,ASSPRNSYNEQF
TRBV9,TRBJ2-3,ASSVGTSGVNTDTQY
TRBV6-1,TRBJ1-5,ASDSRPGLNQPQH
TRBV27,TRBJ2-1,ASTGNRVGEQF
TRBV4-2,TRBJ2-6,ASSQVHFASGSGANVLT
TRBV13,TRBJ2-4,ASSPTRRVDLAKNIQY
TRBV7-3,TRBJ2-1,ASSSSSGRRNEQF
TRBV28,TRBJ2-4,ASRPGEGRTKNIQY
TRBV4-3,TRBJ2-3,ASSQSSLAGGTSTDTQY
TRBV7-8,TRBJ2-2,ASSFRNPGELF
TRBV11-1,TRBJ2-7,ASSASAGTGAYEQY
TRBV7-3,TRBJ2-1,ASSLTGWELDEQF
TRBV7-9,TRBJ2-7,ASSPLGLYEQY
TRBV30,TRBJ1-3,AWTQGGFGNTIY
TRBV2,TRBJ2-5,ASRYLAGTGETQY
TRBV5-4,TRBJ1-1,ASSLTGWSEAF
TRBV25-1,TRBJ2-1,ASSVRNEQF
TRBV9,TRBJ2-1,ASSGDSNEQF
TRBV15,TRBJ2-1,ATSRAGSYNEQF